This is a list of T cell receptor beta chains from one sample in a study of T cell responses to AZD1222 COVID-19 vaccine. The protocol was immunoSEQ multiplex PCR, while the TCRdb copy is restricted to in-frame clones and leaves out a portion. The data hold some 130,000 clones, with roughly 90% observed a single time. This material consisted of peripheral blood, taken on day 0 of AZD1222 vaccination. These receptors all stem from an adult in good health. CDR3s include the opening cysteine and the closing phenylalanine or tryptophan. A D gene is named only where the DNA matches it firmly.

j_call d_call cdr3_length v_call cdr3_aa cdr3_nt
TRBJ2-7 - 13 TRBV5-6 CASSSASSYEQYF TGTGCCAGCAGCTCGGCCAGCTCCTACGAGCAGTACTTC
TRBJ2-7 TRBD1 13 TRBV6-6 CASSYSTGPEQYF TGTGCCAGCAGTTACTCGACAGGGCCCGAGCAGTACTTC
TRBJ1-2 - 16 TRBV7-9 CASSLTRLLDNYGYTF TGTGCCAGCAGCTTAACGCGCCTGCTGGATAACTATGGCTACACCTTC
TRBJ2-7 TRBD2 15 TRBV6-6 CASSEHLAELGEQYF TGTGCCAGCAGCGAACACCTAGCGGAACTGGGGGAGCAGTACTTC
TRBJ1-1 - 16 TRBV7-9 CASSLVVGALNTEAFF TGTGCCAGCAGCTTAGTAGTTGGGGCTTTGAACACTGAAGCTTTCTTT
TRBJ1-1 - 11 TRBV20-1 CSADRFTEAFF TGCAGTGCTGACAGGTTCACTGAAGCTTTCTTT
TRBJ1-6 TRBD1 16 TRBV5-4 CASSPYSGGRNSPLHF TGTGCCAGCAGCCCTTACTCAGGGGGCCGTAATTCACCCCTCCACTTT
TRBJ1-5 TRBD1 17 TRBV2 CASRRGQPSDSNQPQHF TGTGCCAGCAGGAGGGGACAGCCTAGCGATAGCAATCAGCCCCAGCATTTT
TRBJ1-1 TRBD1 13 TRBV27 CASSLSRGRLAFF TGTGCCAGCAGTTTATCGAGGGGGCGGCTGGCTTTCTTT
TRBJ1-4 - 14 TRBV2 CASSEGPLNEKLFF TGTGCCAGCAGCGAAGGGCCCTTAAACGAAAAACTGTTTTTT
TRBJ2-7 - 13 TRBV6-5 CASSHPANYEQYF TGTGCCAGCAGTCATCCGGCCAACTACGAGCAGTACTTC
TRBJ2-3 TRBD1 16 TRBV7-7 CASSLGGGRVVDTQYF TGTGCCAGCAGCTTAGGAGGGGGCCGGGTGGTGGATACGCAGTATTTT